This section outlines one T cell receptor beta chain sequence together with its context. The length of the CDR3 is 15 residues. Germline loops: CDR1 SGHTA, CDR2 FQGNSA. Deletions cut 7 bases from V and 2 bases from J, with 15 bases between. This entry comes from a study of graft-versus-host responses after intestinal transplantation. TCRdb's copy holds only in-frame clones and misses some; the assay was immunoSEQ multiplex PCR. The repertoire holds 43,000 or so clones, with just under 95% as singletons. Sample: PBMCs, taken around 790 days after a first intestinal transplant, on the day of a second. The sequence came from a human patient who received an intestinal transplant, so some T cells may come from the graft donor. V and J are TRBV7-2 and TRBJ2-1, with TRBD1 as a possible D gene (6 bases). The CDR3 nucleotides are TGTGCCAGCACCCTGGGCCAGGGGACCTACAATGAGCAGTTCTTC. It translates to CASTLGQGTYNEQFF.